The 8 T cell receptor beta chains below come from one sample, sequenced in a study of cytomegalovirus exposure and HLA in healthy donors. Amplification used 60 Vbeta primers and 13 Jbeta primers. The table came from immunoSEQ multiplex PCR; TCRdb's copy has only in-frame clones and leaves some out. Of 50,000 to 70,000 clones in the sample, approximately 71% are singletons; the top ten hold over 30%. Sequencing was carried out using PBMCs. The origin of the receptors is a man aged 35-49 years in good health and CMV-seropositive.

CDR3 nucleotides: TGTGCCAGCTCACCCCGACAGGGCGAAGAAAAACTGTTTTTT. The encoded protein is CASSPRQGEEKLFF. The rearrangement uses TRBV18 and TRBJ1-4; 7 bases fit TRBD1. The germline gives CDR1 KGHSH, CDR2 LQKENI. This CDR3 is 14 amino acids long. The V and J ends lost 3 bases and 8 bases, in that order; junction bases with no gene match: 6.

The CDR3 loop reads CASTTGLGGGRSYEQYF. The CDR3 DNA reads TGTGCCAGCACCACGGGGCTTGGGGGGGGACGCTCCTACGAGCAGTACTTC. The V gene is TRBV7-2, the J gene TRBJ2-7, with 7 bases lining up with TRBD2. Germline V gene data show CDR1 as SGHTA and CDR2 as FQGNSA. The CDR3 runs 17 residues. With V trimmed by 7 bases and J by 0 bases, 15 bases remained unmatched.

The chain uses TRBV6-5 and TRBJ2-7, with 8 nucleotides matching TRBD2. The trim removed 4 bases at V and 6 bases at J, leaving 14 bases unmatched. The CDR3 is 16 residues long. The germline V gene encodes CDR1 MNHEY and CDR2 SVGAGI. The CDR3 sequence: CASSSRAGGVFAEQYF. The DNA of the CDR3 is TGTGCCAGCAGTTCCAGGGCGGGGGGCGTGTTCGCCGAGCAGTACTTC.

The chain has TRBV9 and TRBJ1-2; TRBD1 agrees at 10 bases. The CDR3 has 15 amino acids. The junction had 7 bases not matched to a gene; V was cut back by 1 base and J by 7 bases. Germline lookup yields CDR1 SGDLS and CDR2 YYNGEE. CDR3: CASSVPPGQGIGYTF. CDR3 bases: TGTGCCAGCAGCGTACCCCCGGGACAGGGGATTGGCTACACCTTC.

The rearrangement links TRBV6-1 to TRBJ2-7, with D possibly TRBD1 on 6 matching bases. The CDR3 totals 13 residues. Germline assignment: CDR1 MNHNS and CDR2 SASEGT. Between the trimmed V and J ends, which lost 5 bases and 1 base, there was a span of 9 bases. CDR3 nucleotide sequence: TGTGCCAGCAGTCCCAGGGGATCCTACGAGCAGTACTTC. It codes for CASSPRGSYEQYF.

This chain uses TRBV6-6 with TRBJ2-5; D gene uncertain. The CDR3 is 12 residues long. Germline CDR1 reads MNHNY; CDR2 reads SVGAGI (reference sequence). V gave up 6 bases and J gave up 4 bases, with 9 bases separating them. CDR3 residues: CASSPYLETQYF. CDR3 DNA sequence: TGTGCCAGCAGCCCTTACTTAGAGACCCAGTACTTC.

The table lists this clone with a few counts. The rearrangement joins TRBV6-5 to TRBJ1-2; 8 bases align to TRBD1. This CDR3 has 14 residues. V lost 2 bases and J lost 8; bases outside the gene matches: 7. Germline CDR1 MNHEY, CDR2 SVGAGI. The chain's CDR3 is CASSYGDRTGGYTF. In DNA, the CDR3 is TGTGCCAGCAGTTACGGGGACAGGACGGGCGGCTACACCTTC.

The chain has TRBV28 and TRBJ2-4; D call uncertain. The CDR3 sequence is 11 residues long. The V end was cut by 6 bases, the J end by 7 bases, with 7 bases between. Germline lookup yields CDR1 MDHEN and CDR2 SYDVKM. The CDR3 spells CASRVSNIQYF. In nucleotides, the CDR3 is TGTGCCAGCAGGGTTAGTAACATTCAGTACTTC.